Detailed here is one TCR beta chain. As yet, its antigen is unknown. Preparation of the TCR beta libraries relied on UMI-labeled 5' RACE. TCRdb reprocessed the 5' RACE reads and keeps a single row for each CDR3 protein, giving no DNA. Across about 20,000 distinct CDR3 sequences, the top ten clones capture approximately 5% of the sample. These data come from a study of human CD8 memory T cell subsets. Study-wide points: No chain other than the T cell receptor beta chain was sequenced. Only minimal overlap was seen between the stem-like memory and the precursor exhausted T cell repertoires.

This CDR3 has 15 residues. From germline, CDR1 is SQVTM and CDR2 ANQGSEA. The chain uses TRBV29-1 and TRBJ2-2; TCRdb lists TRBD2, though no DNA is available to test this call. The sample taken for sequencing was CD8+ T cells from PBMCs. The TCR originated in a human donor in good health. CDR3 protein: CSVEEAGLNTGELFF.